This TCR beta chain was identified during a study of identical twins. Study outcomes and limitations: The study found excess low generation probability among twin-shared out-of-frame alpha sequences. Weaker excess sharing between twins was seen in beta out-of-frame sequences. Carriage of fewer insertions was seen in abundant cord blood beta clonotypes, whereas memory repertoires showed none.

About this clonotype itself: Its specificity is not known.

The CDR3 has 15 amino acids. V was cut by 2 bases and J by 0 bases, with 9 bases left in between. Looked up from germline, CDR1 is SGDLS and CDR2 is YYNGEE. Each CDR3 protein is one row after TCRdb ran MiXCR on the 5' RACE reads. The table lists roughly 710,000 distinct CDR3 sequences, roughly 6% of them singletons. The TCR originated in a young man in good health. Sequenced material: naive T cells sorted from blood. The J gene is TRBJ2-1, the V gene TRBV9; tentatively, D is TRBD2 (6 bases). Here the CDR3 DNA reads TGTGCCAGCAGCGTTCGGGGGTTCTCCTACAATGAGCAGTTCTTC. Amino acids: CASSVRGFSYNEQFF.